These 18 T cell receptor beta chains were all obtained from the same sample, sequenced in a study of CD8+ T cells in alopecia areata. Treatment: oral pan-JAK inhibitor, 5-10 mg twice daily. Sequencing used cDNA as its template, made by extracting RNA and reverse transcribing it. Here immunoSEQ multiplex PCR was the method, and the copy in TCRdb shows in-frame clones only, minus some. The table lists some 120,000 clones, around 60% of them singletons. This specimen was CD4+ T cells sorted from blood, taken at week 4, from a patient treated with tofacitinib. These receptors were collected from a human donor with alopecia areata.

This clone has a single count. The chain uses TRBV27 and TRBJ2-7; TRBD1 might be the D (5 bases). Germline V gives CDR1 MNHEY, CDR2 SMNVEV (reference sequence). Deletions cut 7 bases from V and 4 bases from J, with 17 bases between. The CDR3 is 14 residues long. The CDR3 bases are TGTGCCAGCAAAACACAGGCCGGCGCTTACGAGCAGTACTTC. Protein sequence: CASKTQAGAYEQYF.

V gene TRBV6-5 combines with J gene TRBJ2-5; no firm D call. CDR1 is MNHEY and CDR2 is SVGAGI in the germline V gene. The CDR3 is made up of 13 amino acids. The V gene lost 2 bases and the J gene lost 3 bases, with 7 bases spanning the gap. The CDR3 here is CASSYRVEETQYF. CDR3 DNA: TGTGCCAGCAGTTACAGGGTGGAAGAGACCCAGTACTTC.

CDR3 sequence: CASSLPTHYGYTF. DNA of the CDR3: TGTGCCAGCAGCTTACCGACTCACTATGGCTACACCTTC. The gene calls are TRBV7-2 and TRBJ1-2; D is ambiguous. Germline loops: CDR1 SGHTA, CDR2 FQGNSA. The ends were cut back, 2 bases at V and 3 bases at J, with 7 bases in the middle. The CDR3 length is 13 residues.

On this clone itself: This same CDR3 is encoded by further DNA sequences in the sample. The chain links TRBV29-1 to TRBJ1-5, with 8 bases identical to TRBD1. Germline V lookup: CDR1 SQVTM, CDR2 ANQGSEA. J lost 2 bases, V lost 6 bases, and 3 bases had no gene match. The CDR3 is made up of 13 amino acids. The CDR3 DNA follows: TGCAGCGTCGAGACAGGGGGCAATCAGCCCCAGCATTTT. It translates to CSVETGGNQPQHF.

The chain joins TRBV7-2 to TRBJ1-2, with a possible D match to TRBD1 (5 bases). CDR3 size: 14 residues. V was trimmed by 5 bases and J by 3 bases, leaving 13 bases between them. CDR1 SGHTA and CDR2 FQGNSA come from the germline V gene. CDR3 nucleotide sequence: TGTGCCAGCAGCGCTAAACAGGAGGACTATGGCTACACCTTC. Protein product: CASSAKQEDYGYTF.

This sequence joins TRBV4-1 and TRBJ2-5; the match to TRBD1 covers 7 bases. Germline V gene sequence: CDR1 MGHRA, CDR2 YSYEKL. This CDR3 has 15 amino acids. V was clipped by 3 bases and J by 1 base; unmatched bases: 5. Here the CDR3 reads CASSHPNRGQETQYF. CDR3 coding DNA: TGCGCCAGCAGCCATCCAAACAGGGGCCAAGAGACCCAGTACTTC.

The chain joins TRBV7-2 to TRBJ2-7; D is unclear. In germline, CDR1 is SGHTA, CDR2 FQGNSA. The CDR3 covers 14 residues. Trimming removed 0 bases at V and 2 bases at J, with 8 bases between. CDR3 sequence (DNA): TGTGCCAGCAGCTTAGCGGCAAGTACCTACGAGCAGTACTTC. It translates to CASSLAASTYEQYF.

The chain links TRBV4-1 to TRBJ2-3; D is perhaps TRBD1 or TRBD2 (5 bases each). Trimming left V 0 bases short and J 6 bases short, with 13 bases between. The CDR3 totals 15 residues. Per germline, CDR1 MGHRA and CDR2 YSYEKL. CDR3 sequence reads: CASSQERHGTDTQYF. CDR3 bases: TGCGCCAGCAGCCAAGAGCGACACGGGACGGATACGCAGTATTTT.

This clone was counted a few times. The V and J genes are TRBV18 and TRBJ2-5; D gene ambiguous. The CDR3 covers 13 residues. Germline-derived CDR1 and CDR2 are KGHSH and LQKENI. V was clipped by 3 bases and J by 5 bases, with 10 bases between them. The DNA for the CDR3 is TGTGCCAGCTCACCGGAAGCACCGGAGACCCAGTACTTC. It encodes CASSPEAPETQYF.

This clone was counted only a few times. This chain uses TRBV29-1 with TRBJ1-1; D is possibly TRBD1 (6 bases). This CDR3 region has 14 residues. Per germline, CDR1 SQVTM and CDR2 ANQGSEA. The V gene lost 7 bases and the J gene lost 3 bases, with 18 bases spanning the gap. CDR3 nucleotide sequence: TGCAGCGCTTCTCTAGACAGGTATTACACTGAAGCTTTCTTT. This gives the protein CSASLDRYYTEAFF.

The chain carries TRBV25-1 and TRBJ1-2, with D unclear. The CDR3 covers 13 residues. The germline V gene encodes CDR1 MGHDK and CDR2 SYGVNS. The germline V and J ends were trimmed by 4 bases and 3 bases, with 9 bases remaining between them. CDR3 residues: CASSGSYYYGYTF. The CDR3 DNA follows: TGTGCCAGCAGTGGTAGCTATTACTATGGCTACACCTTC.

In its sample, this clone was seen once. The rearrangement links TRBV7-6 to TRBJ2-5; the D gene is possibly TRBD2 (6 bases). This CDR3 contains 15 residues. Germline V gives CDR1 SGHVS, CDR2 FNYEAQ. Trimming took off 1 base at V and 1 base at J, with 10 bases between the two ends. The CDR3 loop is CASSLDGGTQETQYF. CDR3 nucleotides: TGTGCCAGCAGCTTAGATGGGGGGACCCAAGAGACCCAGTACTTC.

J is TRBJ2-5 and V is TRBV2, with a tentative D call TRBD2 (5 bases). Germline assignment: CDR1 SNHLY and CDR2 FYNNEI. V dropped 8 bases and J dropped 5 bases, with 12 bases sitting between them. CDR3 size: 12 residues. In DNA form, the CDR3 reads TGTGCCAGCCTCCGGGGTGGGGAGACCCAGTACTTC. Its translation: CASLRGGETQYF.

This clone was picked up a small number of times. This chain links TRBV25-1 with TRBJ2-5; a possible D gene is TRBD2 (6 bases). Trimming cost V 6 bases and J 7 bases, with 18 bases left between them. From germline, CDR1 is MGHDK and CDR2 SYGVNS. The CDR3 is made up of 14 amino acids. Here the CDR3 reads CASRETLGGSTQYF. CDR3 DNA: TGTGCCAGCAGGGAGACTCTTGGGGGGTCGACCCAGTACTTC.

This clone was seen only once. J is TRBJ1-3 and V is TRBV5-4, with D uncertain. Germline lookup yields CDR1 SGHNT and CDR2 YYREEE (reference sequence). CDR3 length equals 15 residues. V shed 1 base and J shed 0 bases, with 8 bases lying between them. CDR3 loop: CASSLSADSGNTIYF. Written as DNA, the CDR3 is TGTGCCAGCAGCTTGTCGGCCGACTCTGGAAACACCATATATTTT.

This clone was detected a few times. The genes are TRBV5-6 and TRBJ2-3, with a weak D call TRBD1 (5 bases). The V end lost 2 bases, the J end lost 5 bases, and 9 bases lay between the germline ends. CDR1 is SGHDT, CDR2 YYEEEE, per germline. This CDR3 has 13 amino acids. The CDR3 bases are TGTGCCAGCAGCTTACCTCAGGGAGATACGCAGTATTTT. Protein: CASSLPQGDTQYF.

In this sample, this clone turned up a few times. The chain uses TRBV4-1 and TRBJ2-4; TRBD1 matches at 10 bases. The junction had 1 base not matched to a gene; V was cut back by 1 base and J by 1 base. From germline, CDR1 is MGHRA and CDR2 YSYEKL. The CDR3 covers 16 residues. Here the CDR3 DNA reads TGCGCCAGCAGCCAAGGGGGACAGGGGGCCAAAAACATTCAGTACTTC. Its protein is CASSQGGQGAKNIQYF.

This chain joins TRBV30 and TRBJ1-2; D is uncertain. This CDR3 is 13 amino acids long. Germline CDR1 is GTSNPN and CDR2 is SVGIG (reference sequence). The germline V and J ends were trimmed by 4 bases and 4 bases, with 13 bases remaining between them. The CDR3 bases are TGTGCCTGGAACACCTGGGGAGGCTATGGCTACACCTTC. It is translated as CAWNTWGGYGYTF.